This T cell receptor beta chain derives from a study of blood T cell repertoires in COVID-19. Sequenced by immunoSEQ multiplex PCR; TCRdb stores in-frame clones only, minus some. Here the sample spans around 160,000 clones, about 82% being singletons. The germline CDR1 and CDR2 sequences are MNHEY and SVGEGT. The CDR3 sequence is 15 residues long. The V and J ends lost 0 bases and 5 bases respectively, with 13 bases between them. This receptor was obtained from a woman aged 40 to 50 with active or convalescent COVID-19. The sample comprised peripheral blood. The chain employs TRBV6-2 or TRBV6-3 and TRBJ1-2, with no clear D. CDR3 in DNA: TGTGCCAGCAGTTACTCGACACCGGCGATATATGGCTACACCTTC. Amino acid sequence: CASSYSTPAIYGYTF.